This TCR beta chain was captured by sequencing in a study of cytomegalovirus exposure and HLA in healthy donors. This clone was seen a few times. Germline CDR1 reads GTSNPN; CDR2 reads SVGIG (reference sequence). After removal of 4 bases from V and 4 bases from J, the junction contained 4 bases not matched to a gene. The CDR3 has 12 residues. PCR involved 60 Vbeta and 13 Jbeta primers. Assay used: immunoSEQ multiplex PCR; TCRdb lists only in-frame clones, some missing. The sample includes under 200,000 clones, roughly 13% of them seen just once. The sequence was collected from a man aged 50-60 years in good health and CMV-seropositive. This rearrangement joins TRBV30 to TRBJ2-7; TRBD1 matches 7 bases. The sequenced material came from PBMCs. As DNA, the CDR3 is TGTGCCTGGAAAGGGGGCGCGTACGAGCAGTACTTC. Its protein is CAWKGGAYEQYF.